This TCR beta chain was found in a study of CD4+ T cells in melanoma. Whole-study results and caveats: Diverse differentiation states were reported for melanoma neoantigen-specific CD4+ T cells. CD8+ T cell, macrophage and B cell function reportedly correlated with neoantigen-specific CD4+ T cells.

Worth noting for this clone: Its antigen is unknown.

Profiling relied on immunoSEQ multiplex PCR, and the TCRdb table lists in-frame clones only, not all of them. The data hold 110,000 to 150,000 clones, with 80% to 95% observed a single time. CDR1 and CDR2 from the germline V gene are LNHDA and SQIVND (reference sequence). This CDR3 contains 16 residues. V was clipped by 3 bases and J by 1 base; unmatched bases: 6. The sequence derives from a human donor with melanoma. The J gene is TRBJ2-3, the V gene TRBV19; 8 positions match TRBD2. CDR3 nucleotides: TGTGCCAGTAGTATTCAAGCGGGGGCGGGCACAGATACGCAGTATTTT. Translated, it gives CASSIQAGAGTDTQYF.